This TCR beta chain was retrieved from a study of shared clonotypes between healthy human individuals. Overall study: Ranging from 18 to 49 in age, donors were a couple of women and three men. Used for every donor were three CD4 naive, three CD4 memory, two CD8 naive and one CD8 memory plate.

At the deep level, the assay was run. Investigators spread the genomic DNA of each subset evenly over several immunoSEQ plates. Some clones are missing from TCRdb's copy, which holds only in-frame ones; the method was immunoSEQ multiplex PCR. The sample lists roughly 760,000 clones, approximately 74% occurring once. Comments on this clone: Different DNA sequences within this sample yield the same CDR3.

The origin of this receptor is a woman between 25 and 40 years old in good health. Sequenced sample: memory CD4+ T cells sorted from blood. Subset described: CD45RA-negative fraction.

CDR3 bases: TGCGCCAGCAGCTTGATGACAGGAGAGACCCAGTACTTC. Translated, it gives CASSLMTGETQYF. The rearrangement joins TRBV5-1 to TRBJ2-5, with TRBD1 as a possible D gene (6 bases). CDR1 is SGHRS, CDR2 YFSETQ, per germline. V was pared by 1 base and J by 4 bases, with 8 bases between. The length of the CDR3 is 13 residues.